These T cell receptor beta chains were read from a single sample in a study of T cell responses to AZD1222 COVID-19 vaccine. Clones were read by immunoSEQ multiplex PCR, and TCRdb kept only the in-frame ones, dropping some. This table has around 170,000 clones, 85% to 95% appearing once. The sample here was peripheral blood, taken on day 0 of AZD1222 vaccination. Receptors originate from an adult in good health. Both conserved end residues are part of each CDR3. The D gene is left open where the match is weak.

D	V	J	CDR3	DNA
-	TRBV18	TRBJ2-2	CASSPTGTNTGELFF	TGTGCCAGCTCACCAACGGGGACGAACACCGGGGAGCTGTTTTTT
TRBD1	TRBV19	TRBJ1-5	CASSPRTGGAHQPQHF	TGTGCCAGTAGTCCCCGGACAGGGGGCGCCCATCAGCCCCAGCATTTT
TRBD2	TRBV5-1	TRBJ2-7	CASSLSVLAGGPGEQYF	TGCGCCAGCAGCTTGTCCGTTCTAGCGGGAGGGCCGGGCGAGCAGTACTTC
-	TRBV7-8	TRBJ1-3	CASSLAPAGISGNTIYF	TGTGCCAGCAGCTTAGCGCCCGCGGGTATCTCTGGAAACACCATATATTTT
-	TRBV19	TRBJ1-5	CASSIEDSQPQHF	TGTGCCAGTAGTATAGAGGACAGCCAGCCCCAGCATTTT
-	TRBV10-3	TRBJ1-2	CAISEVGGASGYTF	TGTGCCATCAGTGAGGTCGGCGGGGCTAGTGGCTACACCTTC
-	TRBV19	TRBJ2-7	CASSIERVLLNEQYF	TGTGCCAGTAGTATTGAACGGGTCCTTTTGAACGAGCAGTACTTC
-	TRBV14	TRBJ1-5	CASSQPGRNQPQHF	TGTGCCAGCAGCCAACCGGGACGCAATCAGCCCCAGCATTTT
-	TRBV11-2	TRBJ2-7	CASSSPGPYEQYF	TGTGCCAGCAGCTCCCCGGGGCCCTACGAGCAGTACTTC
TRBD2	TRBV5-1	TRBJ2-1	CASSFLAGNHNEQFF	TGCGCCAGCAGCTTTTTAGCGGGAAATCACAATGAGCAGTTCTTC
TRBD1	TRBV11-2	TRBJ2-1	CASRAGGMSHEQFF	TGTGCCAGCAGAGCAGGGGGAATGAGTCATGAGCAGTTCTTC
-	TRBV6-5	TRBJ2-6	CASSYSPGSGANVLTF	TGTGCCAGCAGTTACTCCCCCGGCTCTGGGGCCAACGTCCTGACTTTC
TRBD2	TRBV18	TRBJ2-1	CASSRTSLSYNEQFF	TGTGCCAGCTCACGGACTAGCCTCTCCTACAATGAGCAGTTCTTC
TRBD1	TRBV11-3	TRBJ2-1	CASSLGQPNEQFF	TGTGCCAGCAGCTTGGGACAGCCCAATGAGCAGTTCTTC
-	TRBV2	TRBJ2-2	CASSDVGPGELFF	TGTGCCAGCAGTGACGTGGGGCCCGGGGAGCTGTTTTTT
-	TRBV11-2	TRBJ2-3	CASSPVFTDTQYF	TGTGCCAGCAGCCCCGTTTTTACGGATACGCAGTATTTT
-	TRBV18	TRBJ1-1	CASSGLSTEAFF	TGTGCCAGCTCAGGACTGAGCACTGAAGCTTTCTTT
TRBD2	TRBV18	TRBJ2-3	CASSPGTSGSPDTQYF	TGTGCCAGCTCACCAGGGACTAGCGGTAGTCCTGATACGCAGTATTTT